The 18 T cell receptor beta chains listed next were all sequenced from one sample in a study of control samples from healthy donors and cancer patients (dated by TCRdb to about 2020). The library was prepared using the immunoSEQ multiplex PCR assay. In its TCRdb copy, this immuneACCESS table keeps in-frame sequences only and misses some clones. Where compared with another copy, unresolved V genes explain less than half of these, and the others have no known cause. Recorded for this sample are 200,000 or so clones; over 90% of them occurred a single time. The ten biggest clones cover about 1.6% of the sample. Sequenced sample: blood. The receptors were gathered from a man in his fifties or sixties in good health.

This clone was counted once. The V gene is TRBV12-3 or TRBV12-4, the J gene TRBJ1-6; no firm D call. Deletions cut 7 bases from V and 8 bases from J, with 12 bases between. This CDR3 comprises 13 residues. The DNA of the CDR3 is TGTGCCAGCACTACTAGGAGAGATTCACCCCTCCACTTT. It translates to CASTTRRDSPLHF.

The chain combines TRBV9 with TRBJ2-2; D might be TRBD2 (5 bases). The CDR3 has 15 amino acids. Germline lookup yields CDR1 SGDLS and CDR2 YYNGEE. The V end was cut by 0 bases, the J end by 0 bases, with 6 bases between. The DNA for the CDR3 is TGTGCCAGCAGCGTAGCGGGGACGAACACCGGGGAGCTGTTTTTT. Residues: CASSVAGTNTGELFF.

The chain uses TRBV2 and TRBJ1-4; 8 bases align to TRBD1. CDR1 SNHLY and CDR2 FYNNEI come from the germline V gene. V shed 10 bases and J 7 bases; nucleotides not matched to a gene: 8. The CDR3 is made up of 13 amino acids. CDR3 sequence: CATGQGVGEKLFF. The CDR3 coding sequence is TGTGCCACCGGACAGGGAGTAGGTGAAAAACTGTTTTTT.

The chain links TRBV5-1 to TRBJ2-6; D remains ambiguous. Trimming removed 1 base from V and 6 bases from J, with 8 bases in between. The CDR3 is made up of 14 amino acids. Germline-derived CDR1 and CDR2 are SGHRS and YFSETQ. The CDR3 coding sequence is TGCGCCAGCAGCTTGATCCAGGAGGCCAACGTCCTGACTTTC. This translates into CASSLIQEANVLTF. Variable domain in full (rest from reference TRBV5-1 and TRBJ2-6): KAGVTQTPRYLIKTRGQQVTLSCSPISGHRSVSWYQQTPGQGLQFLFEYFSETQRNKGNFPGRFSGRQFSNSRSEMNVSTLELGDSALYLCASSLIQEANVLTFGAGSRLTVL.

The chain carries TRBV20-1 and TRBJ1-1; 7 bases align to TRBD1. Germline V gene lookup returns CDR1 DFQATT and CDR2 SNEGSKA (reference sequence). The CDR3 spans 11 residues. V trimming: 5 bases; J trimming: 8 bases; junction bases outside the gene matches: 5. The CDR3 nucleotides read TGCAGTGCTTTCCCACAGGGGGAAGCTTTCTTT. This codes for CSAFPQGEAFF.

CDR3 protein: CASSVGTRQTLQPQHF. The DNA for the CDR3 is TGTGCCAGCAGCGTCGGGACACGCCAAACCCTTCAGCCCCAGCATTTT. This chain connects TRBV21-1 to TRBJ1-5; no check of the table's D call, TRBD1, against the DNA was made. TRBV21-1 is a pseudogene locus. The CDR3 loop spans 16 amino acids.

The chain carries TRBV4-1 and TRBJ2-2, with no clear D. From germline, CDR1 is MGHRA and CDR2 YSYEKL. The CDR3 consists of 15 residues. Between the trimmed V and J ends, which lost 1 base and 5 bases, there was a span of 11 bases. The CDR3 spells CASSQAIRETGELFF. The CDR3 DNA reads as TGCGCCAGCAGCCAAGCGATAAGGGAAACCGGGGAGCTGTTTTTT.

The sample holds a few counts of this clone. The J gene is TRBJ2-7, the V gene TRBV6-2 or TRBV6-3; the match to TRBD1 covers 9 bases. Germline CDR1 and CDR2: MNHEY and SVGEGT. The CDR3 loop spans 14 amino acids. V shed 0 bases, J shed 6 bases, and the junction held 3 bases outside the gene matches. CDR3 sequence: CASSYSGTGSEQYF. CDR3 nucleotide sequence: TGTGCCAGCAGTTACTCCGGGACAGGGTCCGAGCAGTACTTC.

The CDR3 sequence is CASSLGLAGSFTDTQYF. For the CDR3, the DNA is TGTGCCAGCAGCCTGGGACTAGCGGGGTCCTTCACAGATACGCAGTATTTT. The chain combines TRBV7-6 with TRBJ2-3; 13 positions agree with TRBD2. The germline V gene encodes CDR1 SGHVS and CDR2 FNYEAQ. V dropped 5 bases and J dropped 2; count of bases not matched to a gene: 7. This CDR3 has 17 residues.

The chain uses TRBV5-1 and TRBJ2-2; 8 bases line up with TRBD1. After removal of 5 bases from V and 4 bases from J, the junction contained 7 bases not matched to a gene. This CDR3 region has 15 residues. The V gene's germline CDR1 is SGHRS and CDR2 YFSETQ. CDR3 sequence reads: CASSQDRVITGELFF. In DNA, the CDR3 is TGCGCCAGCAGTCAGGACAGGGTCATCACCGGGGAGCTGTTTTTT.

This chain uses TRBV5-1 with TRBJ2-1, with D perhaps matching TRBD2 (6 bases). The V and J ends lost 2 bases and 2 bases respectively, with 14 bases between them. Looked up from germline, CDR1 is SGHRS and CDR2 is YFSETQ. The CDR3 consists of 16 residues. The CDR3 loop reads CASSLSPGGPYNEQFF. For the CDR3, the DNA is TGCGCCAGCAGCTTATCGCCCGGGGGACCCTACAATGAGCAGTTCTTC.

This clone was observed a single time. The V and J genes are TRBV5-1 and TRBJ2-2, with 12 nucleotides matching TRBD2. J lost 7 bases, V lost 6 bases, and 10 bases had no gene match. Germline CDR1 reads SGHRS; CDR2 reads YFSETQ. The CDR3 runs to 16 residues. CDR3 sequence reads: CASTPLTSGGGGELFF. The DNA of the CDR3 is TGCGCCAGCACCCCCTTGACTAGCGGGGGCGGCGGGGAGCTGTTTTTT.

This chain connects TRBV24-1 to TRBJ1-2; D is unclear. This CDR3 comprises 13 residues. Germline V gene data show CDR1 as KGHDR and CDR2 as SFDVKD. The ends were cut back, 1 base at V and 7 bases at J, with 9 bases in the middle. The CDR3 sequence: CATSDFQHRGYTF. CDR3 bases: TGTGCCACCAGTGATTTCCAACACCGTGGCTACACCTTC.

This rearrangement joins TRBV20-1 to TRBJ1-2, with TRBD1 matching 8 bases. V lost 3 bases, J lost 5 bases, and 5 bases stayed unmatched. The CDR3 contains 13 residues. Germline CDR1 reads DFQATT; CDR2 reads SNEGSKA (reference sequence). CDR3 DNA sequence: TGCAGTGCTAGTGACAGGGGAGGATATGGCTACACCTTC. Amino acid sequence: CSASDRGGYGYTF.

The DNA for the CDR3 is TGTGCCAGCAGCCAGCTCGGTAGCGGGGTCGGGGAGACCCAGTACTTC. This translates into CASSQLGSGVGETQYF. This sequence joins TRBV7-3 and TRBJ2-5; 8 bases fit TRBD2. V lost 5 bases to trimming and J lost 5 bases; unmatched junction nucleotides: 13. This CDR3 has 16 amino acids. Germline CDR1 and CDR2: SGHTA and FQGTGA.

Worth noting for this clone: Within the sample, other DNA sequences also encode this same CDR3. The J gene is TRBJ2-3, the V gene TRBV27, with 10 nucleotides matching TRBD1. The CDR3 totals 15 residues. CDR1 MNHEY and CDR2 SMNVEV come from the germline V gene (reference sequence). With 3 bases clipped from V and 3 bases from J, the junction kept 3 bases outside the gene matches. CDR3: CASSFRGQGTDTQYF. The CDR3 region has the DNA TGTGCCAGCAGTTTTAGGGGACAGGGGACAGATACGCAGTATTTT.

As for this clone: This sample also contains other DNA sequences that code for the same CDR3. The genes are TRBV2 and TRBJ1-1; 11 nucleotides match TRBD1. Trimming took 11 bases from V and 11 from J; bases not matched to a gene: 10. The CDR3 extends over 12 amino acids. Per the germline V gene, CDR1 is SNHLY and CDR2 is FYNNEI. The CDR3: CASRTGGAEAFF. The CDR3 nucleotides are TGTGCCTCGCGGACAGGGGGCGCGGAGGCTTTCTTT.

The CDR3 spells CASSEGQGNQPQHF. CDR3 in DNA: TGTGCCAGCAGCGAAGGCCAGGGCAATCAGCCCCAGCATTTT. This chain connects TRBV7-8 to TRBJ1-5; D unresolved. CDR3 length: 14 amino acids. CDR1 is SGHVS, CDR2 FQNEAQ, per germline. Trimming took off 5 bases at V and 2 bases at J, with 10 bases between the two ends.